A selection of T cell receptor beta chains follows, all from one sample in a study of blood T cell repertoires in COVID-19. TCRdb's copy holds only in-frame clones and misses some; the assay was immunoSEQ multiplex PCR. The table includes 60,000 to 70,000 clones, approximately 79% detected once. The sequenced sample was peripheral blood. These TCRs come from a woman between 65 and 79 years old with acute or convalescent COVID-19. The CDR3 runs from the conserved cysteine through the conserved F or W. The order of the fields is J gene, CDR3 length, V gene, D gene, clone size, CDR3 DNA, CDR3 protein. The D gene is left open where the match is weak. Not every row has a clone size; where given, it reads once, few, many or a size class.

TRBJ2-1 14 TRBV6-4 TRBD2 NA TGTGCCAGCAGCGACGGGACTAGTAGGCATGAGCAGTTCTTC CASSDGTSRHEQFF
TRBJ2-1 15 TRBV20-1 NA NA TGCAGTGCTAGTCCCTCGGTAGAATTACTCAATGAGCAGTTCTTC CSASPSVELLNEQFF
TRBJ2-1 14 TRBV5-1 NA NA TGCGCCAGCAGCTTAGGGACTTCCCTGGGTGAGCAGTTCTTC CASSLGTSLGEQFF
TRBJ1-5 15 TRBV7-6 TRBD1 NA TGTGCCAGCAGCTTGGGGACAGCCGGCGATCAGTCCCAGCATTTT CASSLGTAGDQSQHF
TRBJ2-4 16 TRBV5-1 TRBD1 NA TGCGCCAGCAGCTCATCCGGGACAGGGACCAAAAACATTCAGTACTTC CASSSSGTGTKNIQYF
TRBJ2-5 15 TRBV6-5 NA NA TGTGCCAGCAGCGCCACTGGCACGGGAACAGAGACCCAGTACTTC CASSATGTGTETQYF
TRBJ1-4 13 TRBV24-1 NA NA TGTGCCACCCCCGCGGACAGAAATGAAAAACTGTTTTTT CATPADRNEKLFF
TRBJ2-1 15 TRBV7-9 NA NA TGTGCCAGCAGCTTGGGGGCTGGGGACCACAATGAGCAGTTCTTC CASSLGAGDHNEQFF
TRBJ2-5 15 TRBV4-3 TRBD1 NA TGCGCCAGCAATGAACGGGACAGAGTTAAAGAGACCCAGTACTTC CASNERDRVKETQYF
TRBJ2-3 16 TRBV7-2 TRBD2 NA TGTGCCAGCAGTTCCCAAAGACTTGGGCGGGGGTTAGCGCAGTATTTT CASSSQRLGRGLAQYF
TRBJ2-7 16 TRBV9 TRBD2 NA TGTGCCAGCAGCCGCGGGACTAGCGGGGGGGGATACGAGCAGTACTTC CASSRGTSGGGYEQYF
TRBJ2-1 11 TRBV20-1 NA once TGCAGTGCTAGAGTAAACAATGAGCAGTTCTTC CSARVNNEQFF
TRBJ2-1 13 TRBV18 TRBD1 NA TGTGCCAGCTCAACGGGACAGGGCGGTGAGCAGTTCTTC CASSTGQGGEQFF
TRBJ2-5 14 TRBV5-1 TRBD2 NA TGCGCCAGCAGCTCGACTAGCGGGGGTTTGACCCAGTACTTC CASSSTSGGLTQYF
TRBJ2-7 14 TRBV29-1 TRBD2 NA TGCAGCGCCGGTTCAAGCGGGGGATCCTACGAGCAGTACTTC CSAGSSGGSYEQYF
TRBJ2-1 14 TRBV11-2 NA NA TGTGCCAGCAGCTTAGCTTACAGGTACAATGAGCAGTTCTTC CASSLAYRYNEQFF